These T cell receptor beta chains were read from a single sample in a study of T cells in Graves' hyperthyroidism and ophthalmopathy. TCRdb re-called the multiplex PCR reads through MiXCR, storing one row per CDR3 protein. This sample has hundreds of thousands of distinct CDR3 sequences; around 15% occur once, and the top ten carry roughly 10%. Material for sequencing was blood. These receptors came from a woman under 30 with Graves' hyperthyroidism. The CDR3 runs from the conserved cysteine through the conserved F or W. D genes are given only for firm matches. Clone size is stated in some rows and not others, as once, few, many or a class when expanded.

j_gene: TRBJ2-4; v_gene: TRBV5-5; abundance: few; d_gene: -; len: 11; CDR3nt: TGTGCCAGCAGCTTTAGGTACATTCAGTACTTC; CDR3aa: CASSFRYIQYF
j_gene: TRBJ2-2; v_gene: TRBV28; abundance: few; d_gene: -; len: 14; CDR3nt: TGTGCCAGCAGTTTATGGTTGAACACCGGGGAGCTGTTTTTT; CDR3aa: CASSLWLNTGELFF
j_gene: TRBJ2-1; v_gene: TRBV12-3/TRBV12-4; abundance: many; d_gene: -; len: 15; CDR3nt: TGTGCCAGCATCCTTGGGGGGAGAGGAAGCAATGAGCAGTTCTTC; CDR3aa: CASILGGRGSNEQFF
j_gene: TRBJ1-2; v_gene: TRBV4-3; abundance: few; d_gene: TRBD1; len: 14; CDR3nt: TGCGCCAGCAGCCAAGCGGGACAGGGAATGGGCTACACCTTC; CDR3aa: CASSQAGQGMGYTF
j_gene: TRBJ1-4; v_gene: TRBV15; abundance: few; d_gene: TRBD1; len: 14; CDR3nt: TGTGCCACCAGCAGCCACAGGGGAGCTGAAAAACTGTTTTTT; CDR3aa: CATSSHRGAEKLFF
j_gene: TRBJ2-3; v_gene: TRBV7-3; abundance: many; d_gene: -; len: 13; CDR3nt: TGTGCCAGCAGCTTATCTGGGGGAGATACGCAGTATTTT; CDR3aa: CASSLSGGDTQYF
j_gene: TRBJ1-1; v_gene: TRBV6-2/TRBV6-3; abundance: few; d_gene: -; len: 12; CDR3nt: TGTGCCAGCAGTTACCCCCCACAGGAAGCTTTCTTT; CDR3aa: CASSYPPQEAFF
j_gene: TRBJ2-1; v_gene: TRBV20-1; abundance: many; d_gene: -; len: 14; CDR3nt: TGCAGTGCTAGCGGAGCAGAGGATCACAATGAGCAGTTCTTC; CDR3aa: CSASGAEDHNEQFF
j_gene: TRBJ2-5; v_gene: TRBV20-1; abundance: many; d_gene: TRBD2; len: 15; CDR3nt: TGCAGTGCTAGAATTGGGGCGGGAGACTCAGAGACCCAGTACTTC; CDR3aa: CSARIGAGDSETQYF
j_gene: TRBJ2-5; v_gene: TRBV7-6; abundance: few; d_gene: -; len: 15; CDR3nt: TGTGCCAGCAGCTTAGTTCGGGGCCCTCAAGAGACCCAGTACTTC; CDR3aa: CASSLVRGPQETQYF
j_gene: TRBJ1-2; v_gene: TRBV24-1; abundance: many; d_gene: -; len: 15; CDR3nt: TGTGCCACCAGTGATCGGAGGGCAGGGAACTATGGCTACACCTTC; CDR3aa: CATSDRRAGNYGYTF
j_gene: TRBJ2-7; v_gene: TRBV6-2/TRBV6-3; abundance: -; d_gene: -; len: 14; CDR3nt: TGTGCCAGCAGTTATTATGGGGGACCGTACGAGCAGTACTTC; CDR3aa: CASSYYGGPYEQYF
j_gene: TRBJ1-5; v_gene: TRBV12-3/TRBV12-4; abundance: few; d_gene: -; len: 13; CDR3nt: TGTGCCAGCAGTCCCTCTTACATTCAGCCCCAGCATTTT; CDR3aa: CASSPSYIQPQHF
j_gene: TRBJ2-2; v_gene: TRBV6-1; abundance: many; d_gene: -; len: 13; CDR3nt: TGTGCCAGCAGACTCGGACAGTCTGGGGAGCTGTTTTTT; CDR3aa: CASRLGQSGELFF
j_gene: TRBJ1-5; v_gene: TRBV7-9; abundance: many; d_gene: TRBD1; len: 15; CDR3nt: TGTGCCAGCGGCACGACAGGGGAGGGCAATCAGCCCCAGCATTTT; CDR3aa: CASGTTGEGNQPQHF
j_gene: TRBJ2-2; v_gene: TRBV11-2; abundance: many; d_gene: -; len: 19; CDR3nt: TGTGCCAGCAGCTTAGGATACCACAGTGGGGCTGCGAACACCGGGGAGCTGTTTTTT; CDR3aa: CASSLGYHSGAANTGELFF
j_gene: TRBJ2-7; v_gene: TRBV2; abundance: many; d_gene: -; len: 11; CDR3nt: TGTGCCATCAGGGGACGCAACGAGCAGTACTTC; CDR3aa: CAIRGRNEQYF
j_gene: TRBJ1-2; v_gene: TRBV4-3; abundance: -; d_gene: TRBD1; len: 16; CDR3nt: TGCGCCAGCAGCCAAAGGTGGACAGGGGATTCTTATGGCTACACCTTC; CDR3aa: CASSQRWTGDSYGYTF
j_gene: TRBJ2-1; v_gene: TRBV9; abundance: few; d_gene: TRBD2; len: 14; CDR3nt: TGTGCCAGCAGCGAGAGACTAGCGTACAATGAGCAGTTCTTC; CDR3aa: CASSERLAYNEQFF
j_gene: TRBJ2-5; v_gene: TRBV30; abundance: many; d_gene: -; len: 11; CDR3nt: TGTGCCTGGAGAAATATGGAGACCCAGTACTTC; CDR3aa: CAWRNMETQYF
j_gene: TRBJ1-2; v_gene: TRBV12-3/TRBV12-4; abundance: many; d_gene: -; len: 14; CDR3nt: TGTGCCAGCAGCCGACAGGCAATGGGCTATGGCTACACCTTC; CDR3aa: CASSRQAMGYGYTF
j_gene: TRBJ2-3; v_gene: TRBV18; abundance: many; d_gene: TRBD2; len: 15; CDR3nt: TGTGCCAGCTCAATAGCGGGGGCTAGCACAGATACGCAGTATTTT; CDR3aa: CASSIAGASTDTQYF
j_gene: TRBJ1-6; v_gene: TRBV30; abundance: -; d_gene: -; len: 13; CDR3nt: TGTGCCTGGAGCGCACAGGGTAATTCACCCCTCCACTTT; CDR3aa: CAWSAQGNSPLHF
j_gene: TRBJ1-2; v_gene: TRBV3-1; abundance: few; d_gene: -; len: 20; CDR3nt: TGTGCCAGCAGCCAGTTTCCCGAAGGGGGGAATCAATTCATTAACTATGGCTACACCTTC; CDR3aa: CASSQFPEGGNQFINYGYTF
j_gene: TRBJ2-3; v_gene: TRBV29-1; abundance: -; d_gene: TRBD1; len: 14; CDR3nt: TGCAGCGTGACCGGGACAGGGGGCACAGATACGCAGTATTTT; CDR3aa: CSVTGTGGTDTQYF
j_gene: TRBJ2-5; v_gene: TRBV27; abundance: -; d_gene: -; len: 13; CDR3nt: TGTGCCAGCAGTTTATCGATTTGGGAGACCCAGTACTTC; CDR3aa: CASSLSIWETQYF
j_gene: TRBJ1-6; v_gene: TRBV27; abundance: many; d_gene: TRBD1; len: 14; CDR3nt: TGTGCCAGCAGTTCACTGACAGGGACGTCACCCCTCCACTTT; CDR3aa: CASSSLTGTSPLHF
j_gene: TRBJ1-2; v_gene: TRBV19; abundance: few; d_gene: TRBD1; len: 15; CDR3nt: TGTGCCAGTGGCCCCGTGGGACAGATCAACTATGGCTACACCTTC; CDR3aa: CASGPVGQINYGYTF
j_gene: TRBJ2-5; v_gene: TRBV5-1; abundance: many; d_gene: TRBD2; len: 18; CDR3nt: TGCGCCAGCAGCTACCACGGGCTAGCGGGAGTATTTGAGGAGACCCAGTACTTC; CDR3aa: CASSYHGLAGVFEETQYF
j_gene: TRBJ2-5; v_gene: TRBV14; abundance: few; d_gene: -; len: 16; CDR3nt: TGTGCCAGCAGCCGAGCCTTGCCAGGGAGCCGAGAGACCCAGTACTTC; CDR3aa: CASSRALPGSRETQYF
j_gene: TRBJ2-1; v_gene: TRBV15; abundance: many; d_gene: -; len: 13; CDR3nt: TGTGCCACGCGGCCGGGACTTTACAATGAGCAGTTCTTC; CDR3aa: CATRPGLYNEQFF
j_gene: TRBJ2-7; v_gene: TRBV7-3; abundance: many; d_gene: TRBD2; len: 15; CDR3nt: TGTGCCAGCAGCTTAATTGGCGGGAGTGGCTACGAGCAGTACTTC; CDR3aa: CASSLIGGSGYEQYF
j_gene: TRBJ1-5; v_gene: TRBV28; abundance: -; d_gene: -; len: 14; CDR3nt: TGTGCCAGCAGGCGAGGCCCCACCAGGCAGCCCCAGCATTTT; CDR3aa: CASRRGPTRQPQHF
j_gene: TRBJ1-4; v_gene: TRBV13; abundance: -; d_gene: -; len: 15; CDR3nt: TGTGCCAGCAGCTCCCACAGGGTGGTGAATGAAAAACTGTTTTTT; CDR3aa: CASSSHRVVNEKLFF
j_gene: TRBJ2-7; v_gene: TRBV20-1; abundance: few; d_gene: -; len: 12; CDR3nt: TGCAGTGCAACCCGGGACTCCAACGAGCAGTACTTC; CDR3aa: CSATRDSNEQYF
j_gene: TRBJ2-1; v_gene: TRBV20-1; abundance: few; d_gene: TRBD2; len: 16; CDR3nt: TGCAGTGCTCAGAGGACTAGCGGGAGGGCCCTAAATGAGCAGTTCTTC; CDR3aa: CSAQRTSGRALNEQFF
j_gene: TRBJ2-7; v_gene: TRBV7-9; abundance: -; d_gene: TRBD2; len: 15; CDR3nt: TGTGCCAGCAGCACCCTAGCGGGAGTAATTTACGAGCAGTACTTC; CDR3aa: CASSTLAGVIYEQYF
j_gene: TRBJ1-1; v_gene: TRBV24-1; abundance: many; d_gene: -; len: 13; CDR3nt: TGTGCCACCAGGGCGACAGGGAACACTGAAGCTTTCTTT; CDR3aa: CATRATGNTEAFF
j_gene: TRBJ2-2; v_gene: TRBV24-1; abundance: few; d_gene: -; len: 14; CDR3nt: TGTGCCACCAGTGAGGGTGATCCCGCCGGGGAGCTGTTTTTT; CDR3aa: CATSEGDPAGELFF
j_gene: TRBJ2-3; v_gene: TRBV27; abundance: -; d_gene: -; len: 13; CDR3nt: TGTGCCAGCAGCGATCCAGGTCGGAATACGCAGTATTTT; CDR3aa: CASSDPGRNTQYF
j_gene: TRBJ2-3; v_gene: TRBV20-1; abundance: many; d_gene: TRBD2; len: 16; CDR3nt: TGCAGTGCTAGAGGCCTACCGGGACTAGCGGCCGATACGCAGTATTTT; CDR3aa: CSARGLPGLAADTQYF
j_gene: TRBJ1-4; v_gene: TRBV28; abundance: -; d_gene: -; len: 17; CDR3nt: TGTGCCAGCAGTTTAGTAGGCAGGGGCGCAACTAATGAAAAACTGTTTTTT; CDR3aa: CASSLVGRGATNEKLFF
j_gene: TRBJ2-3; v_gene: TRBV27; abundance: many; d_gene: TRBD2; len: 20; CDR3nt: TGTGCCAGCAGTTTATTAAGAGGGACTAGCGGGAGGAGGAGCACAGATACGCAGTATTTT; CDR3aa: CASSLLRGTSGRRSTDTQYF
j_gene: TRBJ2-3; v_gene: TRBV18; abundance: -; d_gene: TRBD2; len: 16; CDR3nt: TGTGCCAGCTCACCCCTGACGAGCGGGAGGGTCGATACGCAGTATTTT; CDR3aa: CASSPLTSGRVDTQYF
j_gene: TRBJ1-5; v_gene: TRBV5-5; abundance: few; d_gene: -; len: 14; CDR3nt: TGTGCCAGCAGCTTTTCGGCAGGCGCTGAACCCCAGCATTTT; CDR3aa: CASSFSAGAEPQHF
j_gene: TRBJ2-7; v_gene: TRBV6-1; abundance: many; d_gene: TRBD1; len: 18; CDR3nt: TGTGCCAGCAGTTTGACCAGAGCCGGGACAGGGGCCAACTACGAGCAGTACTTC; CDR3aa: CASSLTRAGTGANYEQYF
j_gene: TRBJ2-4; v_gene: TRBV4-1; abundance: -; d_gene: TRBD1; len: 16; CDR3nt: TGCGCCAGCAGCTCACTTTGGGACAGGGCCTTGAGCATTCAGTACTTC; CDR3aa: CASSSLWDRALSIQYF
j_gene: TRBJ2-3; v_gene: TRBV11-1; abundance: many; d_gene: TRBD2; len: 19; CDR3nt: TGTGCCAGCAGCCTTAGACCGGGACTAGCGGGAGGGCCTACAGATACGCAGTATTTT; CDR3aa: CASSLRPGLAGGPTDTQYF
j_gene: TRBJ2-6; v_gene: TRBV9; abundance: few; d_gene: -; len: 16; CDR3nt: TGTGCCAGCAGCCCAGAGGGGGGGCTTGGGGCCAACGTCCTGACTTTC; CDR3aa: CASSPEGGLGANVLTF
j_gene: TRBJ2-1; v_gene: TRBV7-3; abundance: few; d_gene: TRBD2; len: 15; CDR3nt: TGTGCCAGCAGCTACGGACTAGCGGTATACAATGAGCAGTTCTTC; CDR3aa: CASSYGLAVYNEQFF
j_gene: TRBJ1-5; v_gene: TRBV30; abundance: many; d_gene: -; len: 14; CDR3nt: TGTGCCTGGAGTACAGTTCGTGGCAATCAGCCCCAGCATTTT; CDR3aa: CAWSTVRGNQPQHF
j_gene: TRBJ1-1; v_gene: TRBV14; abundance: few; d_gene: TRBD1; len: 15; CDR3nt: TGTGCCAGCAGCCAATTGACAGGGTGGAACACTGAAGCTTTCTTT; CDR3aa: CASSQLTGWNTEAFF
j_gene: TRBJ1-2; v_gene: TRBV6-1; abundance: many; d_gene: -; len: 12; CDR3nt: TGTGCCAGCAGCTACAGGGAAGGGGGCTACACCTTC; CDR3aa: CASSYREGGYTF
j_gene: TRBJ2-5; v_gene: TRBV2; abundance: few; d_gene: TRBD2; len: 16; CDR3nt: TGTGCCAGCAGTGAATGGAGCGGGGGATTCCAAGAGACCCAGTACTTC; CDR3aa: CASSEWSGGFQETQYF
j_gene: TRBJ2-5; v_gene: TRBV19; abundance: -; d_gene: -; len: 13; CDR3nt: TGTGCCAGTAGTATTTCTGGTCTGGAGACCCAGTACTTC; CDR3aa: CASSISGLETQYF
j_gene: TRBJ2-3; v_gene: TRBV6-1; abundance: many; d_gene: TRBD1; len: 12; CDR3nt: TGTGCCACCGCAGGGGGTACAGATACGCAGTATTTT; CDR3aa: CATAGGTDTQYF
j_gene: TRBJ2-4; v_gene: TRBV11-2; abundance: many; d_gene: -; len: 13; CDR3nt: TGTGCCAGCAGCTTATTGGCCCCAAACATTCAGTACTTC; CDR3aa: CASSLLAPNIQYF